This TCR beta chain was sequenced in a study of T cell changes during pregnancy in multiple sclerosis (dated by TCRdb to 2018 to 2020). At the level of the whole study: In women with multiple sclerosis, the researchers looked at how the T cell repertoire shifted as pregnancy progressed.

CDR1 and CDR2 are read off the germline V gene as KGHSH and LQKENI. At the junction V is shortened by 8 bases and J by 6 bases; bases outside the gene matches: 8. Including cysteine and phenylalanine, the CDR3 has 13 amino acids. Only the CDR3 DNA is retained, 39 bases long and in frame from the first base. For this clone: No cognate antigen has been identified for it. Base qualities are not recorded, but no much larger clone differs from it by a single base.

Preparation of the library involved the immunoSEQ multiplex PCR assay. The table was pulled from immuneACCESS by TCRdb, which kept in-frame rearrangements only. Such tables lose some clones; where checked, under half of the loss comes from unresolved V genes, and the rest has no known cause. The table for this sample lists 60,000 to 70,000 clones; approximately 91% of them were counted only once. The ten largest account for over 1.3% of the sample. The chain joins TRBV18 to TRBJ2-5; TRBD1 matches 8 bases in the middle. This sequence originates from a female donor with multiple sclerosis, enrolled in a pregnancy study. This specimen was peripheral blood, taken in the second trimester of pregnancy. CDR3 loop: CASRKQGEQTQYF. The DNA sequence is as follows: TGTGCCAGCCGTAAACAGGGGGAACAGACCCAGTACTTC.